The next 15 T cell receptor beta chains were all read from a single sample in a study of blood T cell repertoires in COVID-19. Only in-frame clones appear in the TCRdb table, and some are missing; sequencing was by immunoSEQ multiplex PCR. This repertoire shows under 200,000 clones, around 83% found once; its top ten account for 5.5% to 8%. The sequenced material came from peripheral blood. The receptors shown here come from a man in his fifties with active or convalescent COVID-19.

In DNA form, the CDR3 reads TGTGCCAGCAGTTTTCCGGACAGGGCTAATACGCAGTATTTT. It specifies CASSFPDRANTQYF. This sequence joins TRBV28 and TRBJ2-3, with 8 bases aligning to TRBD1. This CDR3 comprises 14 residues. V trimming: 3 bases; J trimming: 7 bases; junction bases outside the gene matches: 6. Per germline, CDR1 MDHEN and CDR2 SYDVKM.

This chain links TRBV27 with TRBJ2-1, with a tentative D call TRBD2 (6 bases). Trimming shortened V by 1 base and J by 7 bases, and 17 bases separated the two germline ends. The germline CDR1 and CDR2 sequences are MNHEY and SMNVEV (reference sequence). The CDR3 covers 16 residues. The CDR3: CASSLFLATEENEQFF. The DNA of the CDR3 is TGTGCCAGCAGTTTATTTCTAGCGACGGAGGAAAATGAGCAGTTCTTC.

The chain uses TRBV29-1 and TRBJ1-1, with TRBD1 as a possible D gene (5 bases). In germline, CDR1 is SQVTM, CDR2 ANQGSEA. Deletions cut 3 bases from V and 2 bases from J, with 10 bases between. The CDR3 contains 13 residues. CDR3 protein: CSVDNQGNTEAFF. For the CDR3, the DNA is TGCAGCGTTGACAACCAGGGTAACACTGAAGCTTTCTTT.

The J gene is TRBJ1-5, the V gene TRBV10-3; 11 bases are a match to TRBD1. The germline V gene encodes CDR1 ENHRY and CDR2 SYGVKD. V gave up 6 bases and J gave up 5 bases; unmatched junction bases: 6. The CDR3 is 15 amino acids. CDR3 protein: CAISHGQGAHQPQHF. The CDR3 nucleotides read TGTGCCATCAGCCACGGACAGGGGGCTCATCAGCCCCAGCATTTT.

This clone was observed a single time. The CDR3 sequence is CASTSGFGNTIYF. Written as DNA, the CDR3 is TGCGCCAGCACCTCAGGTTTTGGAAACACCATATATTTT. The genes are TRBV4-3 and TRBJ1-3; D uncertain. Looked up from germline, CDR1 is LGHNA and CDR2 is YSLEER. This CDR3 contains 13 residues. Trimming took 7 bases from V and 3 from J, leaving 10 bases between them.

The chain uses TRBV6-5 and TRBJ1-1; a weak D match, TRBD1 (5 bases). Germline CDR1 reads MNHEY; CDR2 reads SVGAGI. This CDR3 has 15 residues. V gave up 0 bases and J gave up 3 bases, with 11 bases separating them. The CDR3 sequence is CASSYSRAGHTEAFF. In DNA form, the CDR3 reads TGTGCCAGCAGTTACTCTCGAGCAGGGCACACTGAAGCTTTCTTT.

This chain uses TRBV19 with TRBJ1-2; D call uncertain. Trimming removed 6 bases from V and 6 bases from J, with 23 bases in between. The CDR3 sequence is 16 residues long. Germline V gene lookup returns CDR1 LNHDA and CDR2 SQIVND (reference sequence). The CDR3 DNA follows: TGTGCCAGTAGCACCGTCGCGGCCGGGGTGAGAGATGGCTACACCTTC. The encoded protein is CASSTVAAGVRDGYTF.

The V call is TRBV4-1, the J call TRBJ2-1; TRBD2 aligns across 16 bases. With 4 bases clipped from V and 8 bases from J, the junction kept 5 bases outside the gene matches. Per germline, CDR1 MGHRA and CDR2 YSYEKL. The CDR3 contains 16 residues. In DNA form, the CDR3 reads TGCGCCAGCAGCCCACGGGGACTAGCGGGAGGGTATGAGCAGTTCTTC. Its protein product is CASSPRGLAGGYEQFF.

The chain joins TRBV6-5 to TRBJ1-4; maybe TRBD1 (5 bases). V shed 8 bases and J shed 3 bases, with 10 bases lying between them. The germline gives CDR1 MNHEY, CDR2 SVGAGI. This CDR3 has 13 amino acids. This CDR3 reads CASRRGSNEKLFF. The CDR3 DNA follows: TGTGCCAGCCGACGGGGGTCTAATGAAAAACTGTTTTTT.

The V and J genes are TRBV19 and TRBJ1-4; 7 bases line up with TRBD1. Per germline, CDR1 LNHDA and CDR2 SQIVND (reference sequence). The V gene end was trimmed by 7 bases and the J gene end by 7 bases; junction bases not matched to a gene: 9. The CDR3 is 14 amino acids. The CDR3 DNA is TGTGCCAGTACCGCGGACAGGAGTGGTGAAAAACTGTTTTTT. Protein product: CASTADRSGEKLFF.

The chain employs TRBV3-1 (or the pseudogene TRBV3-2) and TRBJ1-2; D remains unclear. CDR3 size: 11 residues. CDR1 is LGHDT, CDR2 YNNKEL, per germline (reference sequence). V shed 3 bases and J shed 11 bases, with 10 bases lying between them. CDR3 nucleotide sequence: TGTGCCAGCAGCCATAGTTCGGGGTACACCTTC. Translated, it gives CASSHSSGYTF.

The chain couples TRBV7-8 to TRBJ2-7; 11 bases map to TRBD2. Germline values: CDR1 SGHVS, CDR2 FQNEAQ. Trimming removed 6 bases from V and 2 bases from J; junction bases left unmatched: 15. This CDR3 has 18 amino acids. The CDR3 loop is CASSFELFSGRGAYEQYF. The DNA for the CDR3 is TGTGCCAGCAGTTTTGAACTATTTAGCGGGAGGGGAGCCTACGAGCAGTACTTC. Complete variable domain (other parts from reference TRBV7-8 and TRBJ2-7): GAGVSQSPRYKVAKRGQDVALRCDPISGHVSLFWYQQALGQGPEFLTYFQNEAQLDKSGLPSDRFFAERPEGSVSTLKIQRTQQEDSAVYLCASSFELFSGRGAYEQYFGPGTRLTVT.

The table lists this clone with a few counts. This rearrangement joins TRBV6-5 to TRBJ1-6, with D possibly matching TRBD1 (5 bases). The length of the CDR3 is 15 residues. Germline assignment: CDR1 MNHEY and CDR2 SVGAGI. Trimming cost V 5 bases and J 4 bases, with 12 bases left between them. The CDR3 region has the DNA TGTGCCAGCAGTCGCCAGGGTCTTTATAATTCACCCCTCCACTTT. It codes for CASSRQGLYNSPLHF.

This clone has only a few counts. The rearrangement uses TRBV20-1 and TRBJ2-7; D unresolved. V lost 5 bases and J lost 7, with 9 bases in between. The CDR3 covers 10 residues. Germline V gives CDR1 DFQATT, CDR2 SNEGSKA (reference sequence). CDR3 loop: CSARLREQYF. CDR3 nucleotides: TGCAGTGCTCGACTGAGGGAGCAGTACTTC.

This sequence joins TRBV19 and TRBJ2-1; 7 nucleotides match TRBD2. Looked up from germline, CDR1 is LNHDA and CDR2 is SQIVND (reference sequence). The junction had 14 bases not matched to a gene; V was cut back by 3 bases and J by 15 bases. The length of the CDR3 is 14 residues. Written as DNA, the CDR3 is TGTGCCAGTAGTATCCAGGTCTCTGCGGGAGTTATGTTCTTC. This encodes CASSIQVSAGVMFF.